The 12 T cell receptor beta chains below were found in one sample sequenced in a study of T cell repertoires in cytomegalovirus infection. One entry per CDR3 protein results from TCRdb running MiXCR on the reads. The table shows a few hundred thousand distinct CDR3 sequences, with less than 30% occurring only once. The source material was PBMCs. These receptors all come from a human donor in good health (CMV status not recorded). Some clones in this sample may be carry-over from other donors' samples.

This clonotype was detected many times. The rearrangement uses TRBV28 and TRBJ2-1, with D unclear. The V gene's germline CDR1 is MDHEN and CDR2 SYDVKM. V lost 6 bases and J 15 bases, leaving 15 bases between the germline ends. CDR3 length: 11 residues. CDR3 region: CASSSPEERFF. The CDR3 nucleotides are TGTGCCAGCAGCTCTCCAGAGGAACGGTTCTTC.

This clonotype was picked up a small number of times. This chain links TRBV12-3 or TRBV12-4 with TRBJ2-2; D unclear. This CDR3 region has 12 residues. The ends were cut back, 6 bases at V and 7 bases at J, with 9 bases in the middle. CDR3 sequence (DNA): TGTGCCAGCAGCCCCTCATACGGGGAGCTGTTTTTT. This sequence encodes CASSPSYGELFF.

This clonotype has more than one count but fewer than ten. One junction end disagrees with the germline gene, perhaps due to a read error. The CDR3 nucleotides are TGTGCCAGCAGTTACGGTCCAGTTTCCTTCGAGCAGTACTTC. It translates to CASSYGPVSFEQYF. The chain employs TRBV6-5 and TRBJ2-7, with D unclear. CDR1 is MNHEY and CDR2 is SVGAGI in the germline V gene. The CDR3 contains 14 residues.

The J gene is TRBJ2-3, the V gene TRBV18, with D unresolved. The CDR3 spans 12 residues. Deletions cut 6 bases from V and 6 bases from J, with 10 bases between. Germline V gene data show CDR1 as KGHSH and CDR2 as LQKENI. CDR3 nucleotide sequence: TGTGCCAGCTCGGCCTCTCCGGATACGCAGTATTTT. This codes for CASSASPDTQYF.

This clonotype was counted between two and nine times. The CDR3 DNA reads TGTGCCAGCAGCCTCCGGGATCAGAGGGAGACCCAGTACTTC. This codes for CASSLRDQRETQYF. The chain recombines TRBV7-9 with TRBJ2-5, with D possibly being TRBD2 (5 bases). This CDR3 is 14 amino acids long. CDR1 and CDR2 from the germline V gene are SEHNR and FQNEAQ (reference sequence). Trimming stripped 5 bases from V and 5 bases from J, with 15 bases between.

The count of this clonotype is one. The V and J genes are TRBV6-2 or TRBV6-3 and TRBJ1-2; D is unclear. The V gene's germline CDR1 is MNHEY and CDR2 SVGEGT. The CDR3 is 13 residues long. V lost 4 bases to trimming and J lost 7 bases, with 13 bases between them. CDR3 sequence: CASSSYGGPGYTF. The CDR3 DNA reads TGTGCCAGCAGTTCGTATGGAGGTCCTGGCTACACCTTC.

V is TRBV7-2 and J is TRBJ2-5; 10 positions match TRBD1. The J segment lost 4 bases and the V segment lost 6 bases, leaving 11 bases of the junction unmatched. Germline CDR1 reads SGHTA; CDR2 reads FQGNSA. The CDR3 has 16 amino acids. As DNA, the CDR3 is TGTGCCAGCAGACCCGGACAGGGGGGTTTAGGAGAGACCCAGTACTTC. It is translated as CASRPGQGGLGETQYF.

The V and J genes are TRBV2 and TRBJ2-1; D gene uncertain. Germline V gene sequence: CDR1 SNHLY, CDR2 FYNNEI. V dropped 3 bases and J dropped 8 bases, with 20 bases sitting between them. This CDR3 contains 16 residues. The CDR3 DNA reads TGTGCCAGCAGTGACGCTCTGAAGACTGGAAGCGATGAGCAGTTCTTC. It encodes CASSDALKTGSDEQFF.

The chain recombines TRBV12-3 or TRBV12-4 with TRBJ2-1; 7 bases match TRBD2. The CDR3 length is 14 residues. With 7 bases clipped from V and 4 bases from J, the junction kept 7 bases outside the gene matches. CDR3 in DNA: TGTGCCAGCATGGGCGGGAGTAAGTACAATGAGCAGTTCTTC. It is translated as CASMGGSKYNEQFF.

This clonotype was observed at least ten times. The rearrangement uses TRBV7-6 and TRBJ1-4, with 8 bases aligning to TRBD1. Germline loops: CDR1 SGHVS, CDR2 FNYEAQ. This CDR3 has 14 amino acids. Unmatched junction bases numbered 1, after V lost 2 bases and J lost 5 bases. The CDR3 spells CASSLRTGNEKLFF. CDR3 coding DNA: TGTGCCAGCAGCTTACGGACAGGGAATGAAAAACTGTTTTTT.

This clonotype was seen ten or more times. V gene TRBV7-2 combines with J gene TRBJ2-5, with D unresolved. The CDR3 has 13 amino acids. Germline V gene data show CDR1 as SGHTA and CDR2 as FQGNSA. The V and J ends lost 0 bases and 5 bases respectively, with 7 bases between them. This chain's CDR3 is CASSLAQRETQYF. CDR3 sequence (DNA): TGTGCCAGCAGCTTAGCGCAGAGGGAGACCCAGTACTTC.

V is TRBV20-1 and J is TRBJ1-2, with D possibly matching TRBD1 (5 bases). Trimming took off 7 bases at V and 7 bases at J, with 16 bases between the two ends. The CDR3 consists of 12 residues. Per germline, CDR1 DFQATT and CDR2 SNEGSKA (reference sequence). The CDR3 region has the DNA TGCAGTGGTTTTGGGGGAGTCTTTGGCTACACCTTC. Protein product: CSGFGGVFGYTF.